This paragraph reports one T cell receptor (beta chain). The antigen is unknown. Pooled together were second doses at about 4 or about 12 weeks. The data originate from a study of T cell responses to AZD1222 COVID-19 vaccine. Study-level points and caveats: Seropositive at baseline were only six AZD1222 recipients. Clonal diversity was possibly underestimated; the donors were predominantly white British and more often female.

Assay: immunoSEQ multiplex PCR; the TCRdb copy retains only in-frame clones and omits some. The sample includes about 180,000 clones, about 93% seen only once; the top ten take about 1.9%. The CDR3 loop spans 14 amino acids. V lost 6 bases to trimming and J lost 0 bases, with 9 bases between them. CDR1 is SGHVS, CDR2 FQNEAQ, per germline. The J gene is TRBJ1-5, the V gene TRBV7-8, with D hard to call. The input for sequencing was peripheral blood, taken 28 days after the second AZD1222 dose. The receptor comes from an adult who received the AZD1222 COVID-19 vaccine. DNA of the CDR3: TGTGCCAGCAGTTCTGGGTATAGCAATCAGCCCCAGCATTTT. Protein sequence: CASSSGYSNQPQHF.